The rows below give T cell receptor beta chains drawn from one sample of a study of control samples from healthy donors and cancer patients. The repertoire was sequenced with immunoSEQ multiplex PCR; TCRdb's copy has only in-frame clones and lacks some. The sample holds about 160,000 clones; less than 95% are singletons and the top ten take around 15%. Sequenced material: PBMCs. The receptors were sampled from a man between 60 and 75 years old with colorectal cancer. Each CDR3 is given with its conserved first and last residue. The order of the fields is D gene, J gene, clone size, V gene, CDR3 DNA, CDR3 protein. A D gene is named only where the DNA matches it firmly. The listing skips clone size in some rows; elsewhere it reads once, few, many or a size class.

>TRBD2|TRBJ2-7|-|TRBV7-9
TGTGCCAGCAGCTTAGCGAGGGGGCTAGCGGGGAGACCCTACGAGCAGTACTTC
CASSLARGLAGRPYEQYF
>-|TRBJ1-3|-|TRBV2
TGTGCCAGCAGTAGTACTGGAAACACCATATATTTT
CASSSTGNTIYF
>TRBD2|TRBJ2-5|-|TRBV19
TGTGCCAGTAGTATAGCTAGCGGGGGAGAGAAGACCCAGTACTTC
CASSIASGGEKTQYF
>TRBD2|TRBJ2-2|-|TRBV29-1
TGCAGCGTTGGCGCGGGAGGGGCCGGGGAGCTGTTTTTT
CSVGAGGAGELFF
>TRBD1|TRBJ1-2|-|TRBV27
TGTGCCAGCAGCCAAGCTGACAGGGGGCGTCGGTATGGCTACACCTTC
CASSQADRGRRYGYTF
>-|TRBJ2-5|-|TRBV12-3/TRBV12-4
TGTGCCAGCAGTGATGGGAGAGAGACCCAGTACTTC
CASSDGRETQYF
>-|TRBJ1-6|-|TRBV6-5
TGTGCCAGCAGACAGGGCTGGTCACCCCTCCACTTT
CASRQGWSPLHF
>-|TRBJ2-7|-|TRBV7-9
TGTGCCAGCAGCTTGGACGGGGCAGGCCCCTACGAGCAGTACTTC
CASSLDGAGPYEQYF
>-|TRBJ1-1|-|TRBV6-5
TGTGCCAGCAGTTCCCTAGGGATCATCTCGGGCACTGAAGCTTTCTTT
CASSSLGIISGTEAFF
>TRBD2|TRBJ2-5|-|TRBV10-2
TGCGCCAGATCGGGGGGGCCCCGGGAGACCCAGTACTTC
CARSGGPRETQYF
>TRBD1|TRBJ1-2|-|TRBV19
TGTGCCAGTAGTATCGGGGCAGGGGGCTTAGCTAACTATGGCTACACCTTC
CASSIGAGGLANYGYTF
>TRBD1|TRBJ1-4|once|TRBV6-6
TGTGCCAGCAGTCGAAGGGGGGGACAGCTTAATGAAAAACTGTTTTTT
CASSRRGGQLNEKLFF
>-|TRBJ2-5|-|TRBV3-1/TRBV3-2
TGTGCCAGCAGCCAAGATGAAATAGCGGAGTACCCCCAAGAGACCCAGTACTTC
CASSQDEIAEYPQETQYF
>-|TRBJ1-2|-|TRBV5-5
TGTGCCAGCAGCGTAGACAGTAACTATGGCTACACCTTC
CASSVDSNYGYTF
>TRBD1|TRBJ1-2|-|TRBV4-3
TGCGCCAGCAGCCAAGAGGGACAGGGGGTAGGTGGCTACACCTTC
CASSQEGQGVGGYTF
>TRBD1|TRBJ2-1|-|TRBV30
TGTGCCTGGTTCAATGGACAGGGGTCCAATGAGCAGTTCTTC
CAWFNGQGSNEQFF
>-|TRBJ1-2|few|TRBV7-8
TGTGCCAGCAGCCCTCTCCGGGCGCGTTATGGCTACACCTTC
CASSPLRARYGYTF
>TRBD1|TRBJ1-2|-|TRBV4-2
TGTGCCAGCAGCCCACCGGGGACAGCTGGCTACACCTTC
CASSPPGTAGYTF
>-|TRBJ1-1|-|TRBV4-3
TGCGCCAGCAGCCAATCCATTTTAGGGCAGGACACTGAAGCTTTCTTT
CASSQSILGQDTEAFF
>-|TRBJ2-2|once|TRBV4-2
TGTGCCAGCAGCCAAGATCCCCCTCCGAACACCGGGGAGCTGTTTTTT
CASSQDPPPNTGELFF
>TRBD2|TRBJ2-1|few|TRBV5-8
TGTGCCAGCAGCGCAGAGGGGACTAGCGGGGGAGAGTCCTACAATGAGCAGTTCTTC
CASSAEGTSGGESYNEQFF
>TRBD2|TRBJ2-5|-|TRBV19
TGTGCCAGTAGTATAACGGGGGGGGCAGAGACCCAGTACTTC
CASSITGGAETQYF
>TRBD2|TRBJ2-2|-|TRBV24-1
TGTGCCACCAGTGATCCCGCTAGCGGGGGGGCCAGAGCCGGGGAGCTGTTTTTT
CATSDPASGGARAGELFF
>-|TRBJ2-7|once|TRBV18
TGTGCCAGCTCACCATCCACAGGAATCTCCTACGAGCAGTACTTC
CASSPSTGISYEQYF
>-|TRBJ1-1|-|TRBV5-1
TGCGCCAGCAGCTTTACGGGTCAATTAAGGACTGAAGCTTTCTTT
CASSFTGQLRTEAFF
>TRBD1|TRBJ2-7|-|TRBV6-5
TGTGCCAGCAGCTTGGACAGGGGTGACTCCTACGAGCAGTACTTC
CASSLDRGDSYEQYF
>TRBD1|TRBJ2-7|-|TRBV6-1
TGTGCCAGCAGTGCTGGCCGGGACAGTACCTTCTACGAGCAGTACTTC
CASSAGRDSTFYEQYF
>-|TRBJ2-1|-|TRBV16
TGTGCCAGCACCACATCTTTTGGGGGTGATGAGCAGTTCTTC
CASTTSFGGDEQFF
>-|TRBJ1-3|-|TRBV30
TGTGCCTGGAGCGCCCGGGACGGGCTTCCCACCATATATTTT
CAWSARDGLPTIYF
>-|TRBJ1-2|-|TRBV7-2
TGTGCCAGCAGCCCAGAGCTTCCCTATGGCTACACCTTC
CASSPELPYGYTF
>-|TRBJ1-2|-|TRBV9
TGTGCCAGCAGAGGACTCGGCTACACCTTC
CASRGLGYTF
>TRBD2|TRBJ2-5|-|TRBV24-1
TGTGCCACCAGTGATTTGGCCGGGGGGCAAGAGACCCAGTACTTC
CATSDLAGGQETQYF
>-|TRBJ2-2|-|TRBV5-1
TGCGCCAGCAGCTACGACGCTGTGGGGGTCACCGGGGAGCTGTTTTTT
CASSYDAVGVTGELFF
>-|TRBJ1-5|once|TRBV5-8
TGTGCCAGCAGCTTGGCACCCAGGGTAAGCAATCAGCCCCAGCATTTT
CASSLAPRVSNQPQHF
>-|TRBJ1-2|-|TRBV5-1
TGCGCCAGCAGCCCCGAAGGAGGTTTTAACTATGGCTACACCTTC
CASSPEGGFNYGYTF
>-|TRBJ2-7|few|TRBV7-2
TGTGCCAGCAGCTCGGTGGGTACCTCCAGAGAGCAGTACTTC
CASSSVGTSREQYF
>-|TRBJ2-7|-|TRBV5-1
TGCGCCAGCAGCCGGGACGGAGACTACGAGCAGTACTTC
CASSRDGDYEQYF
>TRBD2|TRBJ2-7|once|TRBV6-5
TGTGCCAGCAGTTCTGGCGGGGGGGCGCCCTACGAGCAGTACTTC
CASSSGGGAPYEQYF
>-|TRBJ1-1|-|TRBV14
TGTGCCAGCAGCCAAGTCGTGGCTGAAGCTTTCTTT
CASSQVVAEAFF
>TRBD1|TRBJ1-1|-|TRBV7-9
TGTGCCAGCAGCCCGGGGAAGGGGGCGCGGAGCACTGAAGCTTTCTTT
CASSPGKGARSTEAFF